Below, one T cell receptor beta chain is given with its context. Germline loops: CDR1 LNHDA, CDR2 SQIVND (reference sequence). The CDR3 is made up of 15 amino acids. With V trimmed by 4 bases and J by 5 bases, 10 bases remained unmatched. The data were obtained in a study of lymphopenia after photon versus proton radiotherapy. Repertoires were generated with immunoSEQ multiplex PCR, while TCRdb's copy carries only in-frame clones and drops some. This sample has 150,000 to 200,000 clones; 88% occur once, and the top ten carry less than 6%. V gene TRBV19 combines with J gene TRBJ2-7; 8 positions match TRBD2. The receptor was isolated from a man aged 50 to 59 with gastric cancer. Here the sequenced sample was peripheral blood, taken from a patient treated with photon-based radiotherapy. CDR3 amino acids: CASSTPSGSRNEQYF. The CDR3 bases are TGTGCCAGTAGTACCCCCAGCGGGAGTAGGAACGAGCAGTACTTC.